This is a list of T cell receptor beta chains from one sample in a study of blood T cell repertoires in COVID-19. TCRdb's copy holds only in-frame clones and misses some; the assay was immunoSEQ multiplex PCR. Of just over 150,000 clones listed, around 87% are singletons. Specimen: peripheral blood. The receptors derive from a middle-aged woman with acute or convalescent COVID-19. Each CDR3 is given with its conserved first and last residue. D genes are given only for firm matches. The size field is filled for only some rows; it gives once, few, many or a size class.

d_gene	len	abundance	v_gene	j_gene	CDR3aa	CDR3nt
TRBD1	15	-	TRBV5-4	TRBJ1-6	CASSGTGGPSSPLHF	TGTGCCAGCAGCGGGACAGGGGGGCCAAGCTCACCCCTCCACTTT
TRBD1	14	-	TRBV5-6	TRBJ1-1	CASSWGQDENEAFF	TGTGCCAGCAGCTGGGGACAGGACGAAAATGAAGCTTTCTTT
-	14	-	TRBV5-1	TRBJ1-6	CASSSRGPNSPLHF	TGCGCCAGCAGCTCCAGGGGACCTAATTCACCCCTCCACTTT
-	18	-	TRBV7-3	TRBJ2-4	CASSTKRWVLVMLNIQYF	TGTGCCAGCAGCACCAAGCGTTGGGTTCTAGTAATGTTAAACATTCAGTACTTC
-	14	once	TRBV28	TRBJ1-5	CASTTSGTNQPQHF	TGTGCCAGCACCACGAGTGGTACCAATCAGCCCCAGCATTTT
-	12	-	TRBV5-1	TRBJ2-3	CASSPGVDTQYF	TGCGCCAGCAGCCCGGGAGTAGATACGCAGTATTTT
TRBD1	13	-	TRBV27	TRBJ2-7	CASRRTGDYEQYF	TGTGCCAGCAGAAGGACAGGAGACTACGAGCAGTACTTC
-	12	-	TRBV12-3/TRBV12-4	TRBJ2-7	CASSPQTYEQYF	TGTGCCAGCAGCCCTCAGACCTACGAGCAGTACTTC
-	17	-	TRBV5-1	TRBJ1-4	CASSPQLGGGMNEKLFF	TGCGCCAGCAGCCCACAACTAGGGGGGGGAATGAATGAAAAACTGTTTTTT
-	12	-	TRBV6-5	TRBJ1-5	CASRNAGRPQHF	TGTGCCAGCAGGAATGCGGGGCGGCCCCAGCATTTT
-	16	-	TRBV6-5	TRBJ1-3	CASSYSYGQSGNTIYF	TGTGCCAGCAGTTACTCCTACGGTCAATCTGGAAACACCATATATTTT
-	14	few	TRBV15	TRBJ1-6	CATRITGGVSPLHF	TGTGCCACCAGGATAACAGGTGGGGTGTCGCCCCTCCACTTT
TRBD2	15	few	TRBV19	TRBJ2-3	CASNHGGGGAHTQYF	TGTGCCAGTAATCACGGGGGCGGGGGGGCCCATACGCAGTATTTT
TRBD2	17	-	TRBV28	TRBJ2-7	CASSLRTSGVVSYEQYF	TGTGCCAGCAGTTTACGGACTAGCGGGGTAGTCTCCTACGAGCAGTACTTC
TRBD2	17	-	TRBV10-3	TRBJ2-1	CATTGASGRPRDNEQFF	TGTGCCACTACAGGGGCTAGCGGGAGACCCAGAGACAATGAGCAGTTCTTC
-	12	-	TRBV7-9	TRBJ1-4	CASNTFNEKLFF	TGTGCCAGCAACACCTTTAATGAAAAACTGTTTTTT
-	15	-	TRBV6-5	TRBJ2-2	CASSRQDSNTGELFF	TGTGCCAGCAGTCGACAGGATTCGAACACCGGGGAGCTGTTTTTT
-	16	-	TRBV5-1	TRBJ2-7	CASSLETVDKAYEQYF	TGCGCCAGCAGCTTGGAGACAGTGGACAAAGCCTACGAGCAGTACTTC
-	21	-	TRBV24-1	TRBJ2-7	CATSDPGTGSEEDSHPYEQYF	TGTGCCACCAGTGATCCGGGGACTGGCTCGGAGGAGGACTCCCACCCCTACGAGCAGTACTTC
-	16	once	TRBV9	TRBJ2-5	CASSPSSAPPSETQYF	TGTGCCAGCAGCCCATCTAGCGCACCTCCCTCGGAGACCCAGTACTTC
TRBD2	19	-	TRBV7-3	TRBJ2-3	CASSPLGTSGGGPPGTQYF	TGTGCCAGCAGCCCATTAGGGACTAGCGGGGGGGGTCCCCCTGGTACGCAGTATTTT
TRBD2	13	few	TRBV7-8	TRBJ2-1	CASQAGDYNEQFF	TGTGCCAGCCAAGCGGGAGACTACAATGAGCAGTTCTTC
-	16	-	TRBV5-5	TRBJ1-6	CASSLALGGINSPLHF	TGTGCCAGCAGCTTGGCCCTTGGAGGGATTAATTCACCCCTCCACTTT
TRBD1	15	-	TRBV24-1	TRBJ1-1	CATSDSGQLNTEAFF	TGTGCCACCAGTGACTCGGGACAGTTGAACACTGAAGCTTTCTTT
TRBD2	13	-	TRBV9	TRBJ2-3	CASSGTSGRTQYF	TGTGCCAGCAGTGGGACTAGCGGAAGGACGCAGTATTTT
TRBD1	14	-	TRBV2	TRBJ1-3	CASRAGTGVNTIYF	TGTGCCAGCAGAGCCGGGACAGGGGTAAACACCATATATTTT
-	11	-	TRBV20-1	TRBJ2-1	CSARAPNEQFF	TGCAGTGCTAGAGCCCCTAATGAGCAGTTCTTC